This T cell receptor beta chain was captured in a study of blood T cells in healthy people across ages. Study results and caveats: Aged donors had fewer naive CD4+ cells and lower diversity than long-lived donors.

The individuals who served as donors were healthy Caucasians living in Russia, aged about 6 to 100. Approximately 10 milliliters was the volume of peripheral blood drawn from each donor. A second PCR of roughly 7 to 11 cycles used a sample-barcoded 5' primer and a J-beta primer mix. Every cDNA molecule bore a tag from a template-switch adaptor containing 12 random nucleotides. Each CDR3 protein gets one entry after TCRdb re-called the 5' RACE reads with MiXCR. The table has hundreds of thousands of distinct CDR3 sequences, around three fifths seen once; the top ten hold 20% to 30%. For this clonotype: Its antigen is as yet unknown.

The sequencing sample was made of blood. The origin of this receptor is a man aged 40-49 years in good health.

CDR3 residues: CASSVGAGSSYEQYF. DNA of the CDR3: TGTGCCAGCAGCGTAGGGGCAGGGAGCTCCTACGAGCAGTACTTC. This chain joins TRBV9 and TRBJ2-7, with D possibly being TRBD1 or TRBD2 (5 bases each). This CDR3 has 15 amino acids. Trimming shortened V by 0 bases and J by 0 bases, and 10 bases separated the two germline ends. Germline V gene lookup returns CDR1 SGDLS and CDR2 YYNGEE.